This T cell receptor (beta chain) was sequenced for a study of identical twins. Study-wide results and limits: Insertions were reduced in abundant cord blood beta clonotypes but not in memory repertoires.

V dropped 5 bases and J dropped 1; count of bases not matched to a gene: 11. The germline V gene has CDR1 SGHRS and CDR2 YFSETQ. The CDR3 has 16 amino acids. A word on this clonotype: Its specificity is unknown.

TCRdb re-derived calls from the 5' RACE reads in MiXCR, one entry per CDR3 protein. In the table there are about 530,000 distinct CDR3 sequences, approximately 20% of which are singletons. The same data also went into a second study, on yellow fever vaccine responses in identical twins.

The chain couples TRBV5-1 to TRBJ2-5; TRBD2 agrees at 7 bases. The TCR was taken from a woman aged 18-35 years in good health. The sample was CD4+ T cells sorted from blood. In DNA, the CDR3 is TGCGCCAGCAGGCCACGTCTGGGGACTATCCAAGAGACCCAGTACTTC. Protein: CASRPRLGTIQETQYF.